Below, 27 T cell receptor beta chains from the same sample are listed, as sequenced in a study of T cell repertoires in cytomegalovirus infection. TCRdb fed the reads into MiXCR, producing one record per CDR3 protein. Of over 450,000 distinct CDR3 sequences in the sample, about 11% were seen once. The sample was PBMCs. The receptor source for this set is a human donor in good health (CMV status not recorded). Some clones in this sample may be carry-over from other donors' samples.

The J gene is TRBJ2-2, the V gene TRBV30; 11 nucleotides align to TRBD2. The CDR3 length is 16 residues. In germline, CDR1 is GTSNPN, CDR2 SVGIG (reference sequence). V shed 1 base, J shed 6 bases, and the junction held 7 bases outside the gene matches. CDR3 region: CAWSGSGLAGSGELFF. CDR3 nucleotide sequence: TGTGCCTGGAGTGGCTCTGGACTAGCGGGTTCCGGGGAGCTGTTTTTT.

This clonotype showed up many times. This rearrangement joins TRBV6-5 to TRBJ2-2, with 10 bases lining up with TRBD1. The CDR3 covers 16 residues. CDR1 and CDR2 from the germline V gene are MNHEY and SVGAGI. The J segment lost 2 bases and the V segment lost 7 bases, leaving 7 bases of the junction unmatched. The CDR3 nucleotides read TGTGCCAGCACCGAACGGACAGGGGGAAACACCGGGGAGCTGTTTTTT. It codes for CASTERTGGNTGELFF.

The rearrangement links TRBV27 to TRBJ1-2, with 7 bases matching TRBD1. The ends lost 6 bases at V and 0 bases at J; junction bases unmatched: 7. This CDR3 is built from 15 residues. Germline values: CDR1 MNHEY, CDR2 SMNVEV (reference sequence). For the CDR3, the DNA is TGTGCCAGCAGCAGCGGACAGGTAGCTAACTATGGCTACACCTTC. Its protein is CASSSGQVANYGYTF.

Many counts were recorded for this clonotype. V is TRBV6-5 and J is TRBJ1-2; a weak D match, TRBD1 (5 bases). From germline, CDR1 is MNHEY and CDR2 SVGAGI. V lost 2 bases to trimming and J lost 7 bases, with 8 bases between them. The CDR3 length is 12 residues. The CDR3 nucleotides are TGTGCCAGCAGTTACGGGGACGGTGGCTACACCTTC. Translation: CASSYGDGGYTF.

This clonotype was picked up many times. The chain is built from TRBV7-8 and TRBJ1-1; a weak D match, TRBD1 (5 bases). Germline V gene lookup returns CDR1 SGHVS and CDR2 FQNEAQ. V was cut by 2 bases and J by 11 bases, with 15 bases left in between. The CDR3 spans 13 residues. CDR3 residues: CASSLRAQWGAFF. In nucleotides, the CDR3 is TGTGCCAGCAGCTTACGGGCCCAGTGGGGGGCTTTCTTT.

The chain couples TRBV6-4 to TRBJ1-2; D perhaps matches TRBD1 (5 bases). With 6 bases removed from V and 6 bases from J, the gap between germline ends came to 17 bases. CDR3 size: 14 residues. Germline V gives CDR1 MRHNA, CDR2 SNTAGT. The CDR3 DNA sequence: TGTGCCAGCAGCCTGATAGGGGACGTGAATGGCTACACCTTC. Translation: CASSLIGDVNGYTF.

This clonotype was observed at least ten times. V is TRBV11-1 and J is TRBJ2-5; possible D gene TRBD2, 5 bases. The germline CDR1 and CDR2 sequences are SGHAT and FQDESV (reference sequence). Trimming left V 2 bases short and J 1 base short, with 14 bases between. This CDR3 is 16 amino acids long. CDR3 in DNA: TGTGCCAGCAGCTTACGGGTAGCGAGGGTCCAAGAGACCCAGTACTTC. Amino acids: CASSLRVARVQETQYF.

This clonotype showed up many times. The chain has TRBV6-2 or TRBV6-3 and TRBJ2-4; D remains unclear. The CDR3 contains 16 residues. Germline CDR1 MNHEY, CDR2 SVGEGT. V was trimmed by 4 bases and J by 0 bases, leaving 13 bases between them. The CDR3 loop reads CASSSSLSLAKNIQYF. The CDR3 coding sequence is TGTGCCAGCAGTTCTTCCCTGAGCCTAGCCAAAAACATTCAGTACTTC.

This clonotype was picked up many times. The CDR3 region is CASSLMLAGVSEQFF. The DNA for the CDR3 is TGTGCCAGCAGCTTAATGCTAGCGGGAGTCTCTGAGCAGTTCTTC. The V and J genes are TRBV7-3 and TRBJ2-1; 10 bases are a match to TRBD2. After removal of 1 base from V and 9 bases from J, the junction contained 6 bases not matched to a gene. CDR3 length: 15 amino acids. Germline assignment: CDR1 SGHTA and CDR2 FQGTGA.

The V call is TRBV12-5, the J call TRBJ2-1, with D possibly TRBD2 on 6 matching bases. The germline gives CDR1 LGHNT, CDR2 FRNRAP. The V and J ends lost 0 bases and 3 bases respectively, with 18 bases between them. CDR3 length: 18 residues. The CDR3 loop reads CASGLVIGGAGDYNEQFF. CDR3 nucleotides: TGTGCTAGTGGTTTGGTAATAGGAGGGGCTGGTGACTACAATGAGCAGTTCTTC.

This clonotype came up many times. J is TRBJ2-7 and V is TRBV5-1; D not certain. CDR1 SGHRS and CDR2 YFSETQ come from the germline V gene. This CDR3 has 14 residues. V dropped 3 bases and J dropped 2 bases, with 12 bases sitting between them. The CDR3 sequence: CASSSVGLAYEQYF. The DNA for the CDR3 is TGCGCCAGCAGCTCCGTCGGGCTAGCCTACGAGCAGTACTTC.

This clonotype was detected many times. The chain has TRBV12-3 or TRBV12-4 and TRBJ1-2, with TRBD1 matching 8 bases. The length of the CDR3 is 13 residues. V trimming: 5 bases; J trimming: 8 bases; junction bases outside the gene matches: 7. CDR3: CASSAGGGGGYTF. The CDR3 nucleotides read TGTGCCAGCAGTGCAGGGGGCGGCGGCGGCTACACCTTC.

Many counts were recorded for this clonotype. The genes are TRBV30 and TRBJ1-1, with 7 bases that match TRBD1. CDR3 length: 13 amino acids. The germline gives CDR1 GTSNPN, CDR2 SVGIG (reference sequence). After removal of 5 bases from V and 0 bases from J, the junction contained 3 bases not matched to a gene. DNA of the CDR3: TGTGCCTGGGGGGGACAGTTGAACACTGAAGCTTTCTTT. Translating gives CAWGGQLNTEAFF.

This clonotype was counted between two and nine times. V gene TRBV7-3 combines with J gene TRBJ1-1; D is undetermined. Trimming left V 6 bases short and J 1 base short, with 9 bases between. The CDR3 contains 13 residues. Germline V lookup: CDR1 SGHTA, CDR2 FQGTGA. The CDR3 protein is CASSKRANTEAFF. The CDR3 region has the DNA TGTGCCAGCAGTAAGAGGGCGAACACTGAAGCTTTCTTT. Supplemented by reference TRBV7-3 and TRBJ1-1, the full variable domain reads GAGVSQTPSNKVTEKGKYVELRCDPISGHTALYWYRQSLGQGPEFLIYFQGTGAADDSGLPNDRFFAVRPEGSVSTLKIQRTERGDSAVYLCASSKRANTEAFFGQGTRLTVV.

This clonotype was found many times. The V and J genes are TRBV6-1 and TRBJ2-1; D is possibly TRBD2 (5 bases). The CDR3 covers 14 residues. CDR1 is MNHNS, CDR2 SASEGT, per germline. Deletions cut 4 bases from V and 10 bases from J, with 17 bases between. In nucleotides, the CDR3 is TGTGCCAGCAGTGTCCTGTTCCGAGAGGGAGAGCAGTTCTTC. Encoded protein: CASSVLFREGEQFF.

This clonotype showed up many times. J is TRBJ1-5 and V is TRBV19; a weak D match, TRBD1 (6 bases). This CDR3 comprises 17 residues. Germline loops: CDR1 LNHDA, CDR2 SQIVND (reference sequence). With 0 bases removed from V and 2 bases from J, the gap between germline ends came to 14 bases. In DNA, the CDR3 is TGTGCCAGTAGTATAGATTCGGGAGGGGGACGCAATCAGCCCCAGCATTTT. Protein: CASSIDSGGGRNQPQHF.

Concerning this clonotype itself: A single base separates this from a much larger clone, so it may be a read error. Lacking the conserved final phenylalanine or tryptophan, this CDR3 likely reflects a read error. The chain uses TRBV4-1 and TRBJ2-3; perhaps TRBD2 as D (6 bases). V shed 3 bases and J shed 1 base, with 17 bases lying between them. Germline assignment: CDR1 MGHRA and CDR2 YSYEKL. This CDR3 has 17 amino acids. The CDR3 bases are TGCGCCAGCAGCCATCCCGCGAGGGGAGGTCGCACAGATACGCAGTATATT. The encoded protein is CASSHPARGGRTDTQYI.

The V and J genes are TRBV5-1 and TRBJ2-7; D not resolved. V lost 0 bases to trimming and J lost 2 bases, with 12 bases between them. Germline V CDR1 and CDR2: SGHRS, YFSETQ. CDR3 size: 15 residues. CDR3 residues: CASSLESSRTYEQYF. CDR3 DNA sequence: TGCGCCAGCAGCTTGGAGTCCTCCCGGACCTACGAGCAGTACTTC. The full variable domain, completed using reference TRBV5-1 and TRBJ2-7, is KAGVTQTPRYLIKTRGQQVTLSCSPISGHRSVSWYQQTPGQGLQFLFEYFSETQRNKGNFPGRFSGRQFSNSRSEMNVSTLELGDSALYLCASSLESSRTYEQYFGPGTRLTVT.

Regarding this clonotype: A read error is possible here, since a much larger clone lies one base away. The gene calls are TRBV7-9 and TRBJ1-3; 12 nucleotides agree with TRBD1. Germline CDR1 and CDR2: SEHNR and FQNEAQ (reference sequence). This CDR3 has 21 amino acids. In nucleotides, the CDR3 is TGTGCCAGCAGCCTACCGAAACCGGGACAGGGGGCGAAGAGCTCTGGAGACACCATATATTTT. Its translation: CASSLPKPGQGAKSSGDTIYF.

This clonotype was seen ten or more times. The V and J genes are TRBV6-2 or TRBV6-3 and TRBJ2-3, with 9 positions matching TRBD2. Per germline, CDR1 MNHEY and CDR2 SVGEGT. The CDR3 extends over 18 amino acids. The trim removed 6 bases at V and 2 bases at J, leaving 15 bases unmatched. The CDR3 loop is CASRRDPLAGRSTDTQYF. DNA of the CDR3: TGTGCCAGCAGACGCGACCCTCTAGCGGGGCGCTCCACAGATACGCAGTATTTT.

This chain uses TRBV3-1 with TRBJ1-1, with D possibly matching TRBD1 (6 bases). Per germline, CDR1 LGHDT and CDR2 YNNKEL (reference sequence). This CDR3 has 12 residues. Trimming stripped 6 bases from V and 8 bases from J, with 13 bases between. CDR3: CASRSEGGEAFF. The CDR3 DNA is TGTGCCAGCAGGTCCGAGGGGGGGGAAGCTTTCTTT.

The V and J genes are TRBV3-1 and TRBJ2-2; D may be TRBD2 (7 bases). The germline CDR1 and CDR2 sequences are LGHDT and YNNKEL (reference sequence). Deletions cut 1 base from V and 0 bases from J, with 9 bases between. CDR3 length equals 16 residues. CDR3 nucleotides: TGTGCCAGCAGCCAAGGCGGGGGCGCGAACACCGGGGAGCTGTTTTTT. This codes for CASSQGGGANTGELFF. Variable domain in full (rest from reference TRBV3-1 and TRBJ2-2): DTAVSQTPKYLVTQMGNDKSIKCEQNLGHDTMYWYKQDSKKFLKIMFSYNNKELIINETVPNRFSPKSPDKAHLNLHINSLELGDSAVYFCASSQGGGANTGELFFGEGSRLTVL.

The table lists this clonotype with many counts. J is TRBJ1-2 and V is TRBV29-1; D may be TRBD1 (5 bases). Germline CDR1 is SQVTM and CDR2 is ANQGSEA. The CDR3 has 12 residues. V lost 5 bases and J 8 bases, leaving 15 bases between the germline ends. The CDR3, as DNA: TGCAGCGTTCGAGGGGAATCTCGCGGCTACACCTTC. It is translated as CSVRGESRGYTF.

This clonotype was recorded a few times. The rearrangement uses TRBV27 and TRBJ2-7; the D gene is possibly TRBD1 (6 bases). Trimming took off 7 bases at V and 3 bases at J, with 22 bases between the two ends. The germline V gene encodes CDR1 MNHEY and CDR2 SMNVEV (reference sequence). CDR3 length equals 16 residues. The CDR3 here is CASMSADSNAYYEQYF. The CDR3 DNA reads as TGTGCCAGCATGTCAGCGGACAGTAACGCGTACTACGAGCAGTACTTC.

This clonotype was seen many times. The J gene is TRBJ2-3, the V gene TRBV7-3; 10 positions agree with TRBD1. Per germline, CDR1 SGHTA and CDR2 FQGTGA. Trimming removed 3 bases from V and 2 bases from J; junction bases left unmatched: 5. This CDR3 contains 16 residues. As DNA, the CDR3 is TGTGCCAGCAGCTTGGGACAGGGGACATACACAGATACGCAGTATTTT. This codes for CASSLGQGTYTDTQYF.

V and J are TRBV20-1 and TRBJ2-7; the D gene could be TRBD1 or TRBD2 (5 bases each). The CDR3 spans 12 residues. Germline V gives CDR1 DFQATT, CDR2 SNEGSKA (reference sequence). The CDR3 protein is CSWGTSLYEQYF. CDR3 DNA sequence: TGCTCCTGGGGGACGAGCCTCTACGAGCAGTACTTC.

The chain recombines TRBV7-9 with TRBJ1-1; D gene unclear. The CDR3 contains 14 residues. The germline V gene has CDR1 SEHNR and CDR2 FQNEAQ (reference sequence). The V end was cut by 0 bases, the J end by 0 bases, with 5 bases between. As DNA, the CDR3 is TGTGCCAGCAGCTTAGCGCATATGAACACTGAAGCTTTCTTT. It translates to CASSLAHMNTEAFF.